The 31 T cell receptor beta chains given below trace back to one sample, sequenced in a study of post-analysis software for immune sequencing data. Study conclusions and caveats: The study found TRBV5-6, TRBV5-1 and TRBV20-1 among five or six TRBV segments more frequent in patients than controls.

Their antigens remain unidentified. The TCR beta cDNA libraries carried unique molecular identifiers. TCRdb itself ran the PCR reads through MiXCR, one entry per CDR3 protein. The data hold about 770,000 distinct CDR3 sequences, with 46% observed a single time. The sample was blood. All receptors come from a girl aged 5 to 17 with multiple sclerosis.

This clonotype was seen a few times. Here the CDR3 DNA reads TGCAGCGTGACAGCGGGAGCAGAGACCCAGTACTTC. Protein: CSVTAGAETQYF. V and J are TRBV29-1 and TRBJ2-5; TRBD2 matches 8 bases. The CDR3 spans 12 residues. The J segment lost 4 bases and the V segment lost 6 bases, leaving 4 bases of the junction unmatched. Germline V CDR1 and CDR2: SQVTM, ANQGSEA. The complete variable domain, with remaining parts taken from reference TRBV29-1 and TRBJ2-5, reads SAVISQKPSRDICQRGTSLTIQCQVDSQVTMMFWYRQQPGQSLTLIATANQGSEATYESGFVIDKFPISRPNLTFSTLTVSNMSPEDSSIYLCSVTAGAETQYFGPGTRLLVL.

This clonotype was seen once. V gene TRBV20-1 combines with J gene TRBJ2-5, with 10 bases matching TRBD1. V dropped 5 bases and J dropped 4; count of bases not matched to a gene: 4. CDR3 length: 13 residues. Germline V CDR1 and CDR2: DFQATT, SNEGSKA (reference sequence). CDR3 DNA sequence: TGCAGTGCTCACCGGGACAGGGGAGAGACCCAGTACTTC. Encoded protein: CSAHRDRGETQYF.

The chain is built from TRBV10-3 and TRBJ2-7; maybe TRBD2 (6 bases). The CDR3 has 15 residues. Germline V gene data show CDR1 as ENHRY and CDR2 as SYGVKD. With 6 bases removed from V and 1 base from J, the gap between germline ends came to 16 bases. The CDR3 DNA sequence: TGTGCCATCAGGACTACCGGGACTGAGTCCTACGAGCAGTACTTC. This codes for CAIRTTGTESYEQYF.

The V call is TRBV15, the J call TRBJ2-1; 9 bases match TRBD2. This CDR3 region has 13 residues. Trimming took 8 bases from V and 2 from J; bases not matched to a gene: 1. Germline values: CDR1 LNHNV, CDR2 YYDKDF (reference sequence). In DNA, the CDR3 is TGTGCCACCCAGCGGGAGGCCTACAATGAGCAGTTCTTC. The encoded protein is CATQREAYNEQFF.

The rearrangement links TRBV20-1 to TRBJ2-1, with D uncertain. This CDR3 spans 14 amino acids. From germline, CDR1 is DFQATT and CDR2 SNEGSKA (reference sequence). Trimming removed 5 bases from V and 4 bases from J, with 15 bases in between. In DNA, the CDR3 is TGCAGTGCTCCCTATGGTGGGGTATACAATGAGCAGTTCTTC. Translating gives CSAPYGGVYNEQFF.

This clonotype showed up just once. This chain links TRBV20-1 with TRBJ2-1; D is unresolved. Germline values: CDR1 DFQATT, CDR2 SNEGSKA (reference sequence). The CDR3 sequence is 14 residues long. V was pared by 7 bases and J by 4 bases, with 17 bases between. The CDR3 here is CSGTTVPGYNEQFF. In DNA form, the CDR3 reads TGCAGTGGGACCACTGTCCCCGGGTACAATGAGCAGTTCTTC.

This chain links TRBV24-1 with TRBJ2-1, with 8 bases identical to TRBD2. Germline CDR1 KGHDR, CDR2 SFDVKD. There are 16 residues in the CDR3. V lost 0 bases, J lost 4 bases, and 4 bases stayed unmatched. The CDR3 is CATSDLSGGDYNEQFF. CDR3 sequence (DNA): TGTGCCACCAGTGATTTGTCGGGAGGGGATTACAATGAGCAGTTCTTC.

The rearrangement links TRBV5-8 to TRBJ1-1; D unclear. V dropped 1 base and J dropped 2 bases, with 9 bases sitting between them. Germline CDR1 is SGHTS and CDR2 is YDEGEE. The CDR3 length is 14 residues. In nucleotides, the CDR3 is TGTGCCAGCAGCTTGTTCTCCGGTAACACTGAAGCTTTCTTT. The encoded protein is CASSLFSGNTEAFF. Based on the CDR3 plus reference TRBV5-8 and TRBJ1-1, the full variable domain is EAGVTQSPTHLIKTRGQQATLRCSPISGHTSVYWYQQALGLGLQFLLWYDEGEERNRGNFPPRFSGRQFPNYSSELNVNALELEDSALYLCASSLFSGNTEAFFGQGTRLTVV.

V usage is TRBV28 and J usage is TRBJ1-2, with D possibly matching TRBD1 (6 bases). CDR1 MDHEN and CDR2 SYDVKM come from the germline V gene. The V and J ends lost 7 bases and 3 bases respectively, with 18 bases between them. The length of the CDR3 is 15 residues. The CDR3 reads CASTPLRGGYYGYTF. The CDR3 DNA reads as TGTGCCAGCACGCCTCTAAGGGGGGGATACTATGGCTACACCTTC.

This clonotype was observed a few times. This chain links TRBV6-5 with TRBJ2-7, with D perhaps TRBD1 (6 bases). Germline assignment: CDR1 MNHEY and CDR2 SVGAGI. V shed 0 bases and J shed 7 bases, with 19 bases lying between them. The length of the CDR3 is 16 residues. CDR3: CASSYSISTGLCEQYF. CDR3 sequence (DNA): TGTGCCAGCAGTTACTCGATAAGCACAGGGCTCTGTGAGCAGTACTTC.

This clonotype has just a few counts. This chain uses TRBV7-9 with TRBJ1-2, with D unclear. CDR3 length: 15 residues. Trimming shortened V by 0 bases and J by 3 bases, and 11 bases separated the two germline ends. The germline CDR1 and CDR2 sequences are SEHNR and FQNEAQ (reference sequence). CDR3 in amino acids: CASSLAAGSYYGYTF. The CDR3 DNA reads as TGTGCCAGCAGCTTAGCGGCAGGAAGTTACTATGGCTACACCTTC.

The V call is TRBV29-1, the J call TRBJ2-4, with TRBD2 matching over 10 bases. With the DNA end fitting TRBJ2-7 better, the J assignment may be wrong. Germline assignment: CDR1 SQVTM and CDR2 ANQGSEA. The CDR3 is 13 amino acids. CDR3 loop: CSVRGTSDYEQYF. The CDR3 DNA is TGCAGCGTGCGGGGGACTAGCGACTACGAGCAGTACTTC.

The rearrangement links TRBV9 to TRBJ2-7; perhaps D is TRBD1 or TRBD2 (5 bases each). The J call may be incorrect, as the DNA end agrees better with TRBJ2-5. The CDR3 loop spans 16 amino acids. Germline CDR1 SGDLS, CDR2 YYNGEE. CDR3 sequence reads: CASSAMGTLVGETQYF. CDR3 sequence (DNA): TGTGCCAGCAGCGCCATGGGGACCCTCGTGGGGGAGACCCAGTACTTC.

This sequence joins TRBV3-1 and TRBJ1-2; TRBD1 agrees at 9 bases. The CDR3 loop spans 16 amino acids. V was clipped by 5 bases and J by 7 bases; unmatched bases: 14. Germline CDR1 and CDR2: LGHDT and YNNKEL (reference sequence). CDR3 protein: CASSEKPRDRVSGYTF. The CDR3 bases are TGTGCCAGCAGCGAAAAGCCCCGGGACAGGGTCTCTGGCTACACCTTC.

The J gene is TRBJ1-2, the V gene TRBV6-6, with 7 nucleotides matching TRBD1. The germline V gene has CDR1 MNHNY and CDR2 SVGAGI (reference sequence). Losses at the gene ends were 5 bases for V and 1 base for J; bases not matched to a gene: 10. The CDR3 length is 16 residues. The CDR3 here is CASSLQDRRYNYGYTF. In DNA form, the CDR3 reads TGTGCCAGCAGTCTCCAGGACAGGCGATATAACTATGGCTACACCTTC.

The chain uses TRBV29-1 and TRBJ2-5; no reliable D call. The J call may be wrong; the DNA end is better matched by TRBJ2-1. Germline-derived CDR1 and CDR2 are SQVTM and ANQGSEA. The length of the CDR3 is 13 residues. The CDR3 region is CSVEYRFQETQFF. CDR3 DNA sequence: TGCAGCGTTGAATACAGATTCCAAGAGACCCAGTTCTTC.

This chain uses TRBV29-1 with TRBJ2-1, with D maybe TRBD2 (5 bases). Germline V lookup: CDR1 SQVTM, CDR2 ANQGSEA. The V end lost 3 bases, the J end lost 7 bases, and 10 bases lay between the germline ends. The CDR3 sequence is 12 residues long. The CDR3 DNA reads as TGCAGCGTTGATTCTGGCGGGAATGAGCAGTTCTTC. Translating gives CSVDSGGNEQFF.

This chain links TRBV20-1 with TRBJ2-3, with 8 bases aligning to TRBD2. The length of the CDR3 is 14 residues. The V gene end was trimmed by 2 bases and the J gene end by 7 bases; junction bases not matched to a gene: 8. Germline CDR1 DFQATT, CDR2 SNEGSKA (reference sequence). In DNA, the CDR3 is TGCAGTGCTAGACCGGGACTAGAAGTGAATACGCAGTATTTT. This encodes CSARPGLEVNTQYF.

CDR3 DNA: TGTGCCAGCAGCAACAGACTAGCGGGGGGGTTCCACAATGAGCAGTTCTTC. Its protein is CASSNRLAGGFHNEQFF. The V and J genes are TRBV11-2 and TRBJ2-1; 14 nucleotides agree with TRBD2. The V gene end was trimmed by 5 bases and the J gene end by 5 bases; junction bases not matched to a gene: 8. This CDR3 contains 17 residues. Looked up from germline, CDR1 is SGHAT and CDR2 is FQNNGV.

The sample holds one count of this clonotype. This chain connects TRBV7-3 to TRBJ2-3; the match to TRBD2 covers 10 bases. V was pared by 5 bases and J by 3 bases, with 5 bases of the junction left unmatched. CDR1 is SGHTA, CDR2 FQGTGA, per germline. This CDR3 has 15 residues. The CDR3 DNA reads TGTGCCAGCAGCACCGGGACTAGCGATACAGATACGCAGTATTTT. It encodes CASSTGTSDTDTQYF.

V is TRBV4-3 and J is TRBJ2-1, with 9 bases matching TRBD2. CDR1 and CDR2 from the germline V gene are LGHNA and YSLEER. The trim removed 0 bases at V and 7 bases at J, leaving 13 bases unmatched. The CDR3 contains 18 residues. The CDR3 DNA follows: TGCGCCAGCAGCCAAGATAGGAGCGCGGGAGGGCCTAGGAATGAGCAGTTCTTC. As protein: CASSQDRSAGGPRNEQFF.

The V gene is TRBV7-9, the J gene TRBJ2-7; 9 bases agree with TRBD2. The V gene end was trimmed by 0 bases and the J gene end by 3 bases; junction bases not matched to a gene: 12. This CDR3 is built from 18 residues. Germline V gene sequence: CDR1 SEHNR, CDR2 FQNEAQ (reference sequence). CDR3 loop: CASSLAARGGASSYEQYF. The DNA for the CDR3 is TGTGCCAGCAGCTTAGCAGCCCGCGGGGGGGCAAGCAGCTACGAGCAGTACTTC. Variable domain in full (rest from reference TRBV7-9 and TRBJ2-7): DTGVSQNPRHKITKRGQNVTFRCDPISEHNRLYWYRQTLGQGPEFLTYFQNEAQLEKSRLLSDRFSAERPKGSFSTLEIQRTEQGDSAMYLCASSLAARGGASSYEQYFGPGTRLTVT.

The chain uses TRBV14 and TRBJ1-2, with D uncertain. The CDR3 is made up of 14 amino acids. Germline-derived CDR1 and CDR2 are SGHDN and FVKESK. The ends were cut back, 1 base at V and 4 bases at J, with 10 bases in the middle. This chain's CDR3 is CASSQATGLYGYTF. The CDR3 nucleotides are TGTGCCAGCAGCCAAGCGACGGGCCTCTATGGCTACACCTTC.

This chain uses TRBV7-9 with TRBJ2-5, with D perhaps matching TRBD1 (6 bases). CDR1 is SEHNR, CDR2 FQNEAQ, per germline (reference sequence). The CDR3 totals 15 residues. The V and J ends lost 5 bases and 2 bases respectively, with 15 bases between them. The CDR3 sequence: CASSAAGTKQETQYF. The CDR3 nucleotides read TGTGCCAGCAGCGCAGCCGGGACAAAACAAGAGACCCAGTACTTC.

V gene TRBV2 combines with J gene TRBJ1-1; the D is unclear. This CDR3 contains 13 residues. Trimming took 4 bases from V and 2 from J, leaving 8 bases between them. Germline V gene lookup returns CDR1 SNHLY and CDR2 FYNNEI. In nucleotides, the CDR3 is TGTGCCAGCAGTGGGGTTCGAAACACTGAAGCTTTCTTT. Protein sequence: CASSGVRNTEAFF.

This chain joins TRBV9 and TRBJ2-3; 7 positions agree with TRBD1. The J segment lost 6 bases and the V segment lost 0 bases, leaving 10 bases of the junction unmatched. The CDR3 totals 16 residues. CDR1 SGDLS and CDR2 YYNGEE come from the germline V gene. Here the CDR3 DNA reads TGTGCCAGCAGCGTAGCTTTGGGACAGCGTTGGGATACGCAGTATTTT. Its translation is CASSVALGQRWDTQYF.

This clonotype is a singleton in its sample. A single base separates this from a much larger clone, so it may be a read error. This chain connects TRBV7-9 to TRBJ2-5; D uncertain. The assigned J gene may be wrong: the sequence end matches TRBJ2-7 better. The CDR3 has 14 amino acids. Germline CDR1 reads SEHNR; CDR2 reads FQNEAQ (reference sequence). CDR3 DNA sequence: TGTGCCGGCAGCTTACCCGGAGCGAGATACGAGCAGTACTTC. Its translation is CAGSLPGARYEQYF.

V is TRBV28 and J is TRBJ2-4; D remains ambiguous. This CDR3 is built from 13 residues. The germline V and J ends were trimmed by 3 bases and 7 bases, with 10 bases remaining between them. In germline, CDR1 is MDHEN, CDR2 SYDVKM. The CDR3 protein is CASSLFRSNIQYF. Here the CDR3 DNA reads TGTGCCAGCAGTTTGTTTCGTTCGAACATTCAGTACTTC. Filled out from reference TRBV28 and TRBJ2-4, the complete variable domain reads DVKVTQSSRYLVKRTGEKVFLECVQDMDHENMFWYRQDPGLGLRLIYFSYDVKMKEKGDIPEGYSVSREKKERFSLILESASTNQTSMYLCASSLFRSNIQYFGAGTRLSVL.

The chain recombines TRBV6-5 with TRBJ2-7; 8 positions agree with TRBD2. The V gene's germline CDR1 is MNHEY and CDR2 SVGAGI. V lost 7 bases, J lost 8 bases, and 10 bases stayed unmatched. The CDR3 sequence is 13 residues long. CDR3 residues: CASTPDSGNKQYF. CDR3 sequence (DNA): TGTGCCAGCACCCCCGATAGCGGGAATAAGCAGTACTTC.

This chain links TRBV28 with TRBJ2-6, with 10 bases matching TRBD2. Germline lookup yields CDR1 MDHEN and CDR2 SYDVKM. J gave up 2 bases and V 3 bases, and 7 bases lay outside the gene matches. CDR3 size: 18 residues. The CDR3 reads CASSFKVAGGPGANVLTF. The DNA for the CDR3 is TGTGCCAGCAGTTTTAAGGTAGCGGGAGGTCCTGGGGCCAACGTCCTGACTTTC.

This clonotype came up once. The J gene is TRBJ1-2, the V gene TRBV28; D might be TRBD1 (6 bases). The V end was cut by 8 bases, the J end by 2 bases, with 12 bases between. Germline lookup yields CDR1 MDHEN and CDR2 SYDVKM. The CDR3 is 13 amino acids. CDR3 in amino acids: CASGLQGNYGYTF. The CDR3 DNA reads TGTGCCAGCGGACTTCAGGGGAACTATGGCTACACCTTC.